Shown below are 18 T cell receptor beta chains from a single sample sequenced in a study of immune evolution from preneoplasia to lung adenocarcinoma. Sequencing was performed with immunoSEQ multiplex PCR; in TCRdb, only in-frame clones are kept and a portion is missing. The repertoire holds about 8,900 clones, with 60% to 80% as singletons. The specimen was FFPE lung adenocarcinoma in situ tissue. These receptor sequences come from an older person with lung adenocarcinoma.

CDR3 protein: CASSFVQGEKLFF. CDR3 nucleotide sequence: TGTGCCAGCAGTTTTGTACAGGGTGAAAAACTGTTTTTT. The rearrangement links TRBV27 to TRBJ1-4; D possibly corresponds to TRBD1 (6 bases). The germline V and J ends were trimmed by 3 bases and 7 bases, with 9 bases remaining between them. The CDR3 contains 13 residues. Looked up from germline, CDR1 is MNHEY and CDR2 is SMNVEV (reference sequence).

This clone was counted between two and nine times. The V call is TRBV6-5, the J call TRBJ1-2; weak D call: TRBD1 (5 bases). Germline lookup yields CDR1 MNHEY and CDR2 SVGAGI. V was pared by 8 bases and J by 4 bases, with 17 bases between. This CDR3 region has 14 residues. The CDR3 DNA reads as TGTGCCAGCGGGGCGGGACGTATGGCCTATGGCTACACCTTC. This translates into CASGAGRMAYGYTF.

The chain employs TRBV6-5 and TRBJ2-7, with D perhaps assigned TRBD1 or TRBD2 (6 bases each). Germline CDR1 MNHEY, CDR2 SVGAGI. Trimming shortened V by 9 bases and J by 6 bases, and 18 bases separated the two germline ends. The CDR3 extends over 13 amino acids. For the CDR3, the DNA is TGTGCCAGTCAACCGGGACACGGGGGCGAGCAGTACTTC. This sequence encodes CASQPGHGGEQYF.

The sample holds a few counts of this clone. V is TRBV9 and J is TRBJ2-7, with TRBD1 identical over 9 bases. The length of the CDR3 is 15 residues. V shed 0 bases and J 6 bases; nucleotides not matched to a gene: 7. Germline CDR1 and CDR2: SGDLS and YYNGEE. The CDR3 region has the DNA TGTGCCAGCAGCGTAGGGGGACAGGGTTCCCGCGAGCAGTACTTC. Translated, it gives CASSVGGQGSREQYF.

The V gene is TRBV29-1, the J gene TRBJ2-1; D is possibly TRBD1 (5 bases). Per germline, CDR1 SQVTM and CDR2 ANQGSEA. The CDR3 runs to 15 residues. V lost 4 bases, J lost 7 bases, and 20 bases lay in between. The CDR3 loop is CSVVAPRQFLNEQFF. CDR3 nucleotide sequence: TGCAGCGTTGTGGCACCAAGACAGTTTCTGAATGAGCAGTTCTTC.

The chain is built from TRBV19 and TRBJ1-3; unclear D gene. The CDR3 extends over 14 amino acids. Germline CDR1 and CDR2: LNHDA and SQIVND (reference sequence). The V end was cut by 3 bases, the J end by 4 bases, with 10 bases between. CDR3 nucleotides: TGTGCCAGTAGTATTGGAGGTGCCGGAAACACCATATATTTT. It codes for CASSIGGAGNTIYF.

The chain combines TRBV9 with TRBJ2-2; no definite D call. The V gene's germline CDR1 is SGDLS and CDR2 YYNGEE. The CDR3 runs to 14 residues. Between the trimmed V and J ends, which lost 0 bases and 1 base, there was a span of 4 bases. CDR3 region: CASSVGENTGELFF. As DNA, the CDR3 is TGTGCCAGCAGCGTAGGAGAGAACACCGGGGAGCTGTTTTTT.

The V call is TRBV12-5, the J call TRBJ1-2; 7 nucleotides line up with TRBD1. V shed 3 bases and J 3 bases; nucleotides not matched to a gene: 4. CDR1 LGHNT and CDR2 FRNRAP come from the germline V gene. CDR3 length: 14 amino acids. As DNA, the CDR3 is TGTGCTAGTGGTTTAGGGACAGCGCACTATGGCTACACCTTC. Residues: CASGLGTAHYGYTF.

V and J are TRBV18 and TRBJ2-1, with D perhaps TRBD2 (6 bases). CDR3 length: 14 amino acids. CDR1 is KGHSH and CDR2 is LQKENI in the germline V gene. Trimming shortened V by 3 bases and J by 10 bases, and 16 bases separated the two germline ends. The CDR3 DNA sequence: TGTGCCAGCTCACCGCCGGAGGGCACTGGGGAGCAGTTCTTC. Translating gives CASSPPEGTGEQFF.

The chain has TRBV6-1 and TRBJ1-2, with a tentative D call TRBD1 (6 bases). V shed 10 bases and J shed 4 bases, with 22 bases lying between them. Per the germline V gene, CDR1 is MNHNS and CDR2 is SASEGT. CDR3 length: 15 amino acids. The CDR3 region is CAILRGARYPYGYTF. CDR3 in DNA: TGTGCCATCCTGAGGGGGGCACGGTACCCCTATGGCTACACCTTC.

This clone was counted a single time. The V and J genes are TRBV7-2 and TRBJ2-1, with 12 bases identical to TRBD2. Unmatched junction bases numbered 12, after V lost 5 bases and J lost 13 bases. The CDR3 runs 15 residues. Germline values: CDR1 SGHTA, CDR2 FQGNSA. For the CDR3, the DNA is TGTGCCAGCAGCCTCGACGGACTAGCGGGGAGGTCCCAGTTCTTC. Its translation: CASSLDGLAGRSQFF.

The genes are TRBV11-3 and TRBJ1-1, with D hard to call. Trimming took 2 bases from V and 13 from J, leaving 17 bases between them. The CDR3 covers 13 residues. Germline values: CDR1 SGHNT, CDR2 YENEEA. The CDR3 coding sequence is TGTGCCAGCAGCTTATCTTCCGGGCAGACAATTTTCTTT. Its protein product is CASSLSSGQTIFF.

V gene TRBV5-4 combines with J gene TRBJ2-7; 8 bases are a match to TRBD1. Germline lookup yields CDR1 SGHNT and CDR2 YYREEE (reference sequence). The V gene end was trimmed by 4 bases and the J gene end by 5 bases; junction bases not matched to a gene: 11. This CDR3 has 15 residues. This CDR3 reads CASSHLGQGLHEQYF. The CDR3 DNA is TGTGCCAGCAGCCACTTAGGACAGGGCCTCCACGAGCAGTACTTC. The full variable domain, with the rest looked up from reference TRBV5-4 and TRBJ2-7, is ETGVTQSPTHLIKTRGQQVTLRCSSQSGHNTVSWYQQALGQGPQFIFQYYREEENGRGNFPPRFSGLQFPNYSSELNVNALELDDSALYLCASSHLGQGLHEQYFGPGTRLTVT.

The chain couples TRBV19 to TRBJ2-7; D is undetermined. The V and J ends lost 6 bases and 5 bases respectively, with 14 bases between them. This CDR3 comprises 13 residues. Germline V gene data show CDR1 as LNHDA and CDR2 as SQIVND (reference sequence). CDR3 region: CASSPSDTHEQYF. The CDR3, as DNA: TGTGCCAGTAGCCCCTCCGACACCCACGAGCAGTACTTC.

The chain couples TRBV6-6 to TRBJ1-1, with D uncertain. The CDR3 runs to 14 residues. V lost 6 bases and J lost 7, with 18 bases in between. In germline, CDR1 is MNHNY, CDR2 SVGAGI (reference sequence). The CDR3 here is CASSKVLSLNEAFF. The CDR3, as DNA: TGTGCCAGCAGCAAAGTATTATCACTTAATGAAGCTTTCTTT.

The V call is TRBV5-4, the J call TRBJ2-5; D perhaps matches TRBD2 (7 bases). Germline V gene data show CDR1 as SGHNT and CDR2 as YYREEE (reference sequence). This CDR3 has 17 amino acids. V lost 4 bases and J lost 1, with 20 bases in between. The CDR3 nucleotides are TGTGCCAGCAGCAGGGGGGGCCCGAATAACCCCCAAGAGACCCAGTACTTC. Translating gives CASSRGGPNNPQETQYF.

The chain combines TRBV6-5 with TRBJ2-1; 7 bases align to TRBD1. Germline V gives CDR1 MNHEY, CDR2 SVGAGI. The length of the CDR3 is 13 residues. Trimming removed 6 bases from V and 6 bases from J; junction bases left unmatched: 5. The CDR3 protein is CASSSDRFNEQFF. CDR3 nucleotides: TGTGCCAGCAGCTCGGACAGGTTCAATGAGCAGTTCTTC.

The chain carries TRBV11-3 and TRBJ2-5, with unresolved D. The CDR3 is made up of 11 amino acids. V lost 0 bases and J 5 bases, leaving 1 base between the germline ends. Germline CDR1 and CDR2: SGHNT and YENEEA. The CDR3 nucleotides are TGTGCCAGCAGCTTAGAGGAGACCCAGTACTTC. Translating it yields CASSLEETQYF. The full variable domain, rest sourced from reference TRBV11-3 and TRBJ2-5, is EAGVVQSPRYKIIEKKQPVAFWCNPISGHNTLYWYLQNLGQGPELLIRYENEEAVDDSQLPKDRFSAERLKGVDSTLKIQPAELGDSAVYLCASSLEETQYFGPGTRLLVL.